This TCR beta chain was identified during a study of shared clonotypes between healthy human individuals. In the study overall: For every donor, three CD4 naive, three CD4 memory, two CD8 naive and one CD8 memory plates were used.

Study results and caveats: Sharing of clonotypes among donors was expected to vary with sequencing depth. Sampling included only blood; tissue repertoires likely differ.

In the naive CD8 group, cells lacked CD45RO and were positively selected for CCR7, so terminally differentiated effector memory CD45RA+ cells were left out. Germline lookup yields CDR1 MDHEN and CDR2 SYDVKM. V was shortened by 5 bases and J by 9 bases, with 17 bases between the two germline ends. The CDR3 sequence is 14 residues long. Concerning this clone itself: Its target is not known.

Genomic DNA (from each subset) was split evenly across several immunoSEQ plates. The method was immunoSEQ multiplex PCR; TCRdb's version includes in-frame clones alone and lacks a portion of them. The sample has roughly 2.1 million clones; roughly 91% are singletons. This receptor was obtained from a man younger than 35 in good health. Some clones in this sample may be carry-over from other donors' samples. Specimen: naive CD8+ T cells from PBMCs. V is TRBV28 and J is TRBJ1-5; no reliable D call. The chain's CDR3 is CASSPAVSLWPQHF. The CDR3 DNA reads as TGTGCCAGCAGTCCAGCGGTTTCTTTATGGCCCCAGCATTTT.